These 21 T cell receptor beta chains were sequenced from one sample in a study of cytomegalovirus exposure and HLA in healthy donors. The PCR employed 60 Vbeta primers together with 13 Jbeta primers. Measured with immunoSEQ multiplex PCR; TCRdb has only the in-frame clones, and not every one. This sample has 100,000 or so clones; more than 9.5% occur once, and the top ten carry 15% to 20%. Sequenced material: PBMCs. The receptors stem from a man aged 35-49 years in good health and CMV-seropositive.

The chain joins TRBV7-8 to TRBJ1-1; 10 positions agree with TRBD1. This CDR3 contains 17 residues. The germline gives CDR1 SGHVS, CDR2 FQNEAQ. J was trimmed by 0 bases and V by 1 base; bases with no gene match: 5. In DNA form, the CDR3 reads TGTGCCAGCAGCTTAGTTGGGACAGGGGCCATGAACACTGAAGCTTTCTTT. It translates to CASSLVGTGAMNTEAFF.

This chain uses TRBV6-5 with TRBJ1-1, with D tentatively TRBD1 (5 bases). Germline V CDR1 and CDR2: MNHEY, SVGAGI. Between the trimmed V and J ends, which lost 2 bases and 4 bases, there was a span of 8 bases. The CDR3 spans 13 residues. CDR3 protein: CASSYAGGTEAFF. In nucleotides, the CDR3 is TGTGCCAGCAGTTACGCCGGGGGCACTGAAGCTTTCTTT.

This clone was picked up a small number of times. The chain combines TRBV27 with TRBJ1-2; a possible D gene is TRBD1 (5 bases). V was shortened by 4 bases and J by 6 bases, with 30 bases between the two germline ends. CDR1 is MNHEY and CDR2 is SMNVEV in the germline V gene (reference sequence). This CDR3 is 19 amino acids long. The CDR3 region is CASSSDPDIPLSDTDGYTF. The CDR3 coding sequence is TGTGCCAGCAGTTCCGACCCGGACATTCCACTTTCCGATACGGATGGCTACACCTTC.

This sequence joins TRBV6-5 and TRBJ2-7, with 7 bases matching TRBD2. Germline V gene lookup returns CDR1 MNHEY and CDR2 SVGAGI. Unmatched junction bases numbered 7, after V lost 5 bases and J lost 0 bases. The CDR3 has 15 residues. CDR3 amino acids: CASSLTSVSSYEQYF. DNA for the CDR3: TGTGCCAGCAGTCTTACTAGCGTAAGCTCCTACGAGCAGTACTTC.

The J gene is TRBJ2-5, the V gene TRBV19; 7 bases agree with TRBD1. CDR1 is LNHDA and CDR2 is SQIVND in the germline V gene (reference sequence). With V trimmed by 5 bases and J by 4 bases, 1 base remained unmatched. This CDR3 is 12 amino acids long. The CDR3 DNA sequence: TGTGCCAGTAGTCCAGGGGGAGAGACCCAGTACTTC. It is translated as CASSPGGETQYF.

In this sample, this clone turned up a few times. The gene calls are TRBV6-6 and TRBJ2-5; 7 positions match TRBD2. The length of the CDR3 is 15 residues. Unmatched junction bases numbered 10, after V lost 8 bases and J lost 1 base. The V gene's germline CDR1 is MNHNY and CDR2 SVGAGI (reference sequence). The CDR3 bases are TGTGCCAGCCTCAGGGCGGGAGCGGCCCAAGAGACCCAGTACTTC. Translated: CASLRAGAAQETQYF.

The rearrangement uses TRBV7-9 and TRBJ2-1; D ambiguous. Germline CDR1 is SEHNR and CDR2 is FQNEAQ (reference sequence). The V gene lost 4 bases and the J gene lost 2 bases, with 6 bases spanning the gap. CDR3 length: 13 amino acids. CDR3 nucleotides: TGTGCCAGCAGCTCGCGGACCTACAATGAGCAGTTCTTC. Translated, it gives CASSSRTYNEQFF.

This clone turned up a few times. The chain combines TRBV27 with TRBJ2-2; possibly TRBD1 for D (5 bases). CDR3 size: 15 residues. Between the trimmed V and J ends, which lost 6 bases and 8 bases, there was a span of 19 bases. The germline V gene encodes CDR1 MNHEY and CDR2 SMNVEV (reference sequence). Here the CDR3 reads CASSPPGSRLGELFF. CDR3 DNA sequence: TGTGCCAGCAGCCCCCCAGGGTCCCGGCTGGGGGAGCTGTTTTTT.

The rearrangement links TRBV18 to TRBJ1-1; TRBD1 might be the D (6 bases). CDR1 KGHSH and CDR2 LQKENI come from the germline V gene. V dropped 4 bases and J dropped 6 bases, with 21 bases sitting between them. The CDR3 runs to 16 residues. Here the CDR3 DNA reads TGTGCCAGCTCACTCCTGTCCGGGACACGGCTCGCTGAAGCTTTCTTT. Translating it yields CASSLLSGTRLAEAFF.

In its sample, this clone was seen a few times. The V call is TRBV6-5, the J call TRBJ1-1; the D gene is possibly TRBD1 (5 bases). CDR1 MNHEY and CDR2 SVGAGI come from the germline V gene. CDR3 size: 15 residues. V was clipped by 6 bases and J by 6 bases, with 20 bases between them. The CDR3 protein is CASSSWGRRGSEAFF. The CDR3 DNA reads as TGTGCCAGCAGCTCCTGGGGGAGGCGAGGCTCTGAAGCTTTCTTT.

The genes are TRBV7-3 and TRBJ1-2; D not certain. This CDR3 is 14 amino acids long. The germline gives CDR1 SGHTA, CDR2 FQGTGA. V lost 0 bases and J lost 4, with 9 bases in between. The CDR3 region is CASSLTAAGYGYTF. Here the CDR3 DNA reads TGTGCCAGCAGCTTAACAGCTGCTGGCTATGGCTACACCTTC.

This clone was seen more than once but under ten times. The V and J genes are TRBV27 and TRBJ2-3; 7 positions agree with TRBD2. The CDR3 is made up of 17 amino acids. After removal of 5 bases from V and 5 bases from J, the junction contained 16 bases not matched to a gene. Germline CDR1 MNHEY, CDR2 SMNVEV (reference sequence). CDR3 residues: CASSLTKGSGPGDTQYF. CDR3 coding DNA: TGTGCCAGCAGTCTTACGAAGGGTAGCGGGCCGGGAGATACGCAGTATTTT.

The rearrangement uses TRBV6-4 and TRBJ2-1; 8 positions agree with TRBD2. Unmatched junction bases numbered 21, after V lost 11 bases and J lost 0 bases. CDR3 length: 19 amino acids. Germline V lookup: CDR1 MRHNA, CDR2 SNTAGT. Here the CDR3 reads CAGRGWREDTGTSYNEQFF. The CDR3 DNA sequence: TGTGCCGGAAGGGGCTGGCGGGAGGATACCGGGACCTCCTACAATGAGCAGTTCTTC.

This clone came up a few times. The V and J genes are TRBV11-2 and TRBJ1-5, with D unresolved. CDR1 and CDR2 (germline): SGHAT, FQNNGV. V dropped 3 bases and J dropped 0 bases, with 9 bases sitting between them. The CDR3 spans 15 residues. This CDR3 reads CASSFSQDSNQPQHF. DNA of the CDR3: TGTGCCAGCAGCTTCTCCCAGGATAGCAATCAGCCCCAGCATTTT.

The V call is TRBV11-1, the J call TRBJ2-3; no clear D. CDR1 is SGHAT, CDR2 FQDESV, per germline (reference sequence). With 1 base removed from V and 3 bases from J, the gap between germline ends came to 5 bases. This CDR3 is built from 13 residues. CDR3: CASSLDSTDTQYF. CDR3 nucleotide sequence: TGTGCCAGCAGCTTAGATAGTACAGATACGCAGTATTTT.

This chain links TRBV5-1 with TRBJ2-3, with D unclear. Germline V gene sequence: CDR1 SGHRS, CDR2 YFSETQ. The CDR3 extends over 14 amino acids. Between the trimmed V and J ends, which lost 0 bases and 0 bases, there was a span of 5 bases. The CDR3 DNA sequence: TGCGCCAGCAGCTTGGACCTAAGCACAGATACGCAGTATTTT. Translated: CASSLDLSTDTQYF.

The table lists this clone with a few counts. The rearrangement uses TRBV4-3 and TRBJ1-1; TRBD1 might be the D (5 bases). With 4 bases removed from V and 5 bases from J, the gap between germline ends came to 11 bases. This CDR3 spans 13 amino acids. Germline assignment: CDR1 LGHNA and CDR2 YSLEER. The DNA of the CDR3 is TGCGCCAGCAGCCTATACAGGAAAACTGAAGCTTTCTTT. This sequence encodes CASSLYRKTEAFF.

This clone was detected a few times. This sequence joins TRBV27 and TRBJ1-2; D is unclear. V lost 4 bases to trimming and J lost 7 bases, with 7 bases between them. From germline, CDR1 is MNHEY and CDR2 SMNVEV (reference sequence). CDR3 length equals 11 residues. The CDR3 bases are TGTGCCAGCAGTTCCGGAGTTGGCTACACCTTC. The encoded protein is CASSSGVGYTF.

This clone was found a few times. The CDR3 DNA is TGTGCCAGCAGGTTAGGACAGGGCGCCTATGGCTACACCTTC. Amino acids: CASRLGQGAYGYTF. The genes are TRBV6-5 and TRBJ1-2; 8 bases align to TRBD1. The V segment lost 6 bases and the J segment 4 bases; nucleotides outside the gene matches: 7. The CDR3 consists of 14 residues. CDR1 MNHEY and CDR2 SVGAGI come from the germline V gene.

The V call is TRBV6-4, the J call TRBJ2-5, with TRBD2 identical over 7 bases. Germline loops: CDR1 MRHNA, CDR2 SNTAGT. J was trimmed by 5 bases and V by 2 bases; bases with no gene match: 2. The CDR3 runs to 13 residues. CDR3 bases: TGTGCCAGCAGTGACGGGGAGGGGGAGACCCAGTACTTC. Translated, it gives CASSDGEGETQYF.

The chain combines TRBV4-1 with TRBJ1-6; 8 bases agree with TRBD1. V dropped 3 bases and J dropped 2; count of bases not matched to a gene: 9. The CDR3 contains 18 residues. Per germline, CDR1 MGHRA and CDR2 YSYEKL. This chain's CDR3 is CASSHIVKGQAYNSPLHF. CDR3 sequence (DNA): TGCGCCAGCAGCCACATTGTGAAGGGACAGGCCTATAATTCACCCCTCCACTTT.